This record concerns one TCR beta chain sequence. Which antigen it targets is not known. There are no base qualities to consult, and no much larger clone falls within one base. The sample belongs to a study of shared clonotypes between healthy human individuals (dated by TCRdb to the early 2020s). About the full investigation: A couple of women and three men aged 18 to 49 years were included in the cohort. For each donor, CD4 naive and CD4 memory were each run on three plates, CD8 naive on two plates, and CD8 memory on one plate. To estimate repertoire size and how much clonotype sharing occurs between individuals, the study deeply sequenced the blood TCR repertoires of five healthy adults. Libraries were prepared and TCR repertoires were sequenced by different laboratories using diverse techniques, in order to increase sequencing depth and limit assay-specific biases. Per donor, leukapheresis produced somewhere between about 0.9 and 9 billion PBMCs. What the research found in general, with its limitations: Based on pairwise subsampling, the degree of clonotype sharing among donors was expected to be affected by sequencing depth. Sampling was limited to blood, and TCR repertoires in tissue likely differ from TCR repertoires in blood. Naive subsets generally had larger estimated clonotype richness than memory subsets. Approximately 5% of naive CD4, around 4% of naive CD8, about 2.4% of memory CD4, and 0.35% to 0.4% of memory CD8 clonotypes were shared across several donors. Rarefaction of sorted-subset datasets indicated incomplete sequencing despite the large sequencing depth. The small number of donors limited the genetic and exposure-history diversity represented. Higher generation probabilities were observed for clonotypes shared by all four sorted-subset donors than for non-shared clonotypes.

The CDR3 has 16 amino acids, counting the end cysteine and phenylalanine. Only the CDR3 DNA stays, 48 bases, in frame from base 1. The CDR1 and CDR2 encoded by the germline V gene are SGHVS and FNYEAQ. Clipping removes 1 base from V and 5 bases from J, with 9 as the unmatched junction base count. TCR CDR3 regions were amplified from genomic DNA by multiplex PCR using the deep immunoSEQ assay. Genomic DNA extracted from each cell subset was distributed evenly over all wells of several immunoSEQ 96-well plates, and each plate served as one replicate. For sorted subsets, about 0.2 ug genomic DNA, equal to tens of thousands of T cell genomes, was loaded into each replicate PCR. Purified libraries were quantified with a Qubit 3.0 fluorometer, sized on a Bioanalyzer 2100, and re-quantified with the KAPA Library Quantification kit. Each immunoSEQ 96-well plate was sequenced on its own single-read 150-cycle Illumina NextSeq 550 flow cell. The source study handled its data this way. Because the immunoSEQ output included only junctional sequences and no quality scores, the filtering could not be the same as the filtering used for full-length reads. Sequences were annotated with PyIR, a Python wrapper for IgBLAST v1.9, using IMGT germline references to assign V/J genes and CDR3. Reads with weak V/J assignments (E-value above 1e-6), missing CDR3, stop codons, out-of-frame junctions, or ambiguous translated residues were removed. V3J clonotypes were defined as sequences sharing the same inferred V gene, J gene, and CDR3 amino acid sequence. The percentage overlap between two repertoires was calculated by dividing the number of shared unique clonotypes by the size of the smaller repertoire. RTK rarefaction, the Chao1 estimator, and Recon v2.1 estimates of unobserved clonotypes were used to assess repertoire richness. Generation probabilities for all TCRbeta clonotypes obtained by the gDNA method from four donors were computed using OLGA. Entries here come from immuneACCESS through TCRdb and include only in-frame sequences with V and J called. Some clones fail to appear in such tables; in the studies checked, an unresolved V gene covers under half of the shortfall, and the cause of the remainder is unknown. That table furnishes V, J and clone size, whereas the DNA furnished D and trimming. The sample table shows about 1,500,000 clones, and over 95% are seen once. The top ten hold approximately 1.1% of the sample.

Donors were healthy HIV-negative adults with no recently reported acute infections or vaccinations. Only Caucasian adults living in Nashville, Tennessee, USA were represented among the donors. CD4+ T cells were enriched by magnetic negative selection; naive cells were then positively selected on CD45RA, and the negative fraction formed the memory subset. Blood was collected by leukapheresis, and PBMCs were isolated by Ficoll-Histopaque density gradient centrifugation and then cryopreserved in liquid nitrogen vapor phase. Purity and quantity of every magnetically sorted T cell population were checked by analytical flow cytometry. From each sorted fraction, genomic DNA was isolated and quantified by UV absorbance on a Nanodrop 2000c.

The V and J segments used are TRBV7-6 and TRBJ2-3; 7 junctional bases match TRBD1. The specimen was naive CD4+ T cells sorted from blood. Read against the paper, the sample's cell subset or site label means: CD45RA+ positively selected. The TCR was taken from a man aged 30-40 years in good health. Read as DNA, the sequence is TGTGCCAGCAGCTTAGTTGCGACAGGGTCAGGAGATACGCAGTATTTT. It codes for CASSLVATGSGDTQYF.